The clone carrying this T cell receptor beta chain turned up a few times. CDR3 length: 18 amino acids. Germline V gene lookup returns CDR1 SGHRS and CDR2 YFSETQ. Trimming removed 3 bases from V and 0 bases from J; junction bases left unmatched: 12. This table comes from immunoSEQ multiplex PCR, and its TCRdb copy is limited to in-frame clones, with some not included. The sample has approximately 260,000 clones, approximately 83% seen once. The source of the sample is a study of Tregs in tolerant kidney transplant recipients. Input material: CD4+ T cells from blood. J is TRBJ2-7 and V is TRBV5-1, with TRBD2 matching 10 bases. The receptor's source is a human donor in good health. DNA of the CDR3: TGCGCCAGCAGCTCCCCGTCAAGCGGGGGGGATAGCTCCTACGAGCAGTACTTC. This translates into CASSSPSSGGDSSYEQYF.